This TCR beta chain was profiled in a study of radiation and T cells in renal cell carcinoma. Study-wide context: Nephrectomy followed 15 Gy stereotactic body radiation by 4 weeks.

Study results and limitations: From baseline, blood top tumor clonotypes peaked at 2 weeks post-radiation.

Time point noted: blood 2 weeks post-SBRT. Treatment reported: 15 Gy SBRT to primary tumor, nephrectomy 4 weeks later. Clear cell pathology was present in this patient's renal cell carcinoma. Details on this clone: Its antigen is currently unknown.

The germline gives CDR1 SGHTS, CDR2 YDEGEE. The CDR3 has 15 residues. V was clipped by 4 bases and J by 0 bases; unmatched bases: 4. This table comes from immunoSEQ multiplex PCR, and its TCRdb copy is limited to in-frame clones, with some not included. The data show fewer than 90,000 clones, around 85% seen once. This sample comprised blood, obtained from a patient whose treatment included radiotherapy and nephrectomy. This TCR came from a woman aged 45-65 years with renal cell carcinoma. The V call is TRBV5-8, the J call TRBJ1-5; 7 bases match TRBD1. CDR3 nucleotides: TGTGCCAGCAGCAGCCGACAGGGTAGCAATCAGCCCCAGCATTTT. As protein: CASSSRQGSNQPQHF.